The rows below give T cell receptor beta chains drawn from one sample of a study of OX40 agonist ivuxolimab in advanced cancers. TCRdb's table, derived via immunoSEQ multiplex PCR, lists solely in-frame clones and lacks some. Seen here are around 40,000 clones, approximately 80% observed once, and the top ten hold around 20%. This material consisted of CD4+ or CD8+ T cells sorted from blood, taken in a trial of the OX40 agonist ivuxolimab. All receptors come from an adult with an advanced solid tumor such as melanoma, head and neck, liver or kidney cancer. CDR3s include the opening cysteine and the closing phenylalanine or tryptophan. The order of the fields is V gene, J gene, clone size, D gene, CDR3 protein, CDR3 DNA. A D gene is named only where the DNA matches it firmly. Size values are once, few and many counts, or a class for expanded clones, and some rows have none.

>TRBV11-2|TRBJ2-7|.|.
CASSPTGTAGEQYF
TGTGCCAGCAGCCCGACCGGGACCGCTGGGGAGCAGTACTTC
>TRBV11-2|TRBJ2-5|.|TRBD1
CASSLGDRTYQETQYF
TGTGCCAGCAGCTTAGGGGACAGGACGTACCAAGAGACCCAGTACTTC
>TRBV7-9|TRBJ2-7|few|.
CASREGSREQYF
TGTGCCAGCCGCGAGGGTTCCCGAGAGCAGTACTTC
>TRBV5-4|TRBJ2-7|.|.
CASSNDGGKYF
TGTGCCAGCAGCAACGACGGAGGGAAGTACTTC
>TRBV6-5|TRBJ2-3|.|TRBD2
CASSHLTSGADTQYF
TGTGCCAGCAGCCATTTGACTAGCGGGGCAGATACGCAGTATTTT
>TRBV9|TRBJ1-6|.|TRBD1
CASSDDQRQGGLNSPLHF
TGTGCCAGCAGCGACGATCAACGACAGGGGGGTTTAAATTCACCCCTCCACTTT
>TRBV2|TRBJ2-6|.|TRBD1
CAILTGVSSGGANVLTF
TGTGCCATCTTAACAGGGGTTTCCTCGGGAGGGGCCAACGTCCTGACTTTC
>TRBV6-5|TRBJ2-5|.|.
CASSSGQETQYF
TGTGCCAGCAGTTCTGGCCAAGAGACCCAGTACTTC
>TRBV7-3|TRBJ1-1|.|.
CASSLLGGRTEAFF
TGTGCCAGCAGCTTATTAGGGGGGCGGACTGAAGCTTTCTTT
>TRBV5-1|TRBJ2-7|.|TRBD1
CASSPTGTGTSYEQYF
TGCGCCAGCAGCCCCACGGGGACAGGGACCTCCTACGAGCAGTACTTC
>TRBV28|TRBJ1-3|.|.
CASSLEGVSGNTIYF
TGTGCCAGCAGTTTAGAAGGGGTTTCTGGAAACACCATATATTTT
>TRBV27|TRBJ2-3|.|TRBD2
CASGRTPGGFLSDTQYF
TGTGCCAGCGGTAGAACGCCGGGGGGGTTTTTGTCAGATACGCAGTATTTT
>TRBV2|TRBJ2-2|.|.
CASGGNTGELFF
TGTGCCAGCGGGGGGAACACCGGGGAGCTGTTTTTT
>TRBV7-6|TRBJ2-7|once|TRBD2
CASSLERDYEQYF
TGTGCCAGCAGCTTAGAGCGGGACTACGAGCAGTACTTC
>TRBV29-1|TRBJ1-2|.|.
CSVVYSYGYTF
TGCAGCGTTGTCTACAGCTATGGCTACACCTTC
>TRBV7-9|TRBJ2-2|.|.
CASSSWAVERNTGELFF
TGTGCCAGCAGCTCATGGGCGGTCGAAAGGAACACCGGGGAGCTGTTTTTT
>TRBV4-1|TRBJ2-2|.|TRBD2
CASSQDAPTSGGDTGELFF
TGCGCCAGCAGCCAAGATGCCCCAACTAGCGGAGGGGACACCGGGGAGCTGTTTTTT
>TRBV5-6|TRBJ2-5|.|.
CASSPRGWTQYF
TGTGCCAGCAGCCCTCGGGGGTGGACCCAGTACTTC
>TRBV7-9|TRBJ1-5|.|.
CASSLGSQPQHF
TGTGCCAGCAGCTTAGGTTCCCAGCCCCAGCATTTT
>TRBV9|TRBJ2-3|.|.
CASSADRVTKDTQYF
TGTGCCAGCAGCGCGGACCGGGTAACCAAGGATACGCAGTATTTT
>TRBV5-6|TRBJ2-2|.|.
CASSLFTGELFF
TGTGCCAGCAGCTTGTTCACCGGGGAGCTGTTTTTT
>TRBV7-6|TRBJ2-7|.|.
CASSLTPGDISRQYF
TGTGCCAGCAGCTTAACACCCGGGGACATTTCTAGGCAGTACTTC
>TRBV7-8|TRBJ2-7|.|TRBD1
CASSNRGLQYEQYF
TGTGCCAGCAGCAACAGGGGGCTCCAATACGAGCAGTACTTC
>TRBV5-1|TRBJ2-7|.|TRBD2
CASSLETSGTSIYEQYF
TGCGCCAGCAGCTTGGAGACTAGCGGGACTAGCATCTACGAGCAGTACTTC
>TRBV6-5|TRBJ2-7|.|TRBD1
CASSYSTGGATYEQYF
TGTGCCAGCAGTTACTCGACAGGGGGAGCGACCTACGAGCAGTACTTC
>TRBV2|TRBJ1-1|.|TRBD1
CASSDARGLSTEAFF
TGTGCCAGCAGTGACGCCAGGGGGCTTTCCACTGAAGCTTTCTTT
>TRBV29-1|TRBJ1-2|.|TRBD1
CSVETGGDYGYTF
TGCAGCGTAGAGACAGGGGGCGACTATGGCTACACCTTC
>TRBV15|TRBJ2-3|.|TRBD2
CATSRVTSGAYTQYF
TGTGCCACCAGCAGAGTTACTAGCGGGGCGTATACGCAGTATTTT
>TRBV6-1|TRBJ2-5|few|.
CASSEGGGQETQYF
TGTGCCAGCAGTGAAGGAGGCGGTCAAGAGACCCAGTACTTC
>TRBV27|TRBJ2-7|.|.
CASSSQGKGYEQYF
TGTGCCAGCAGTTCCCAAGGGAAGGGCTACGAGCAGTACTTC
>TRBV15|TRBJ2-1|.|.
CATSREVGTYNEQFF
TGTGCCACCAGCAGAGAAGTTGGGACCTACAATGAGCAGTTCTTC
>TRBV5-4|TRBJ1-2|.|.
CASSSGTGFGYTF
TGTGCCAGCAGCTCGGGAACAGGGTTTGGCTACACCTTC
>TRBV2|TRBJ2-1|.|.
CASSGALENEQFF
TGTGCCAGCAGTGGAGCACTCGAGAATGAGCAGTTCTTC
>TRBV27|TRBJ2-7|.|.
CASSQDGVKQYF
TGTGCCAGCAGCCAGGACGGGGTTAAGCAGTACTTC
>TRBV2|TRBJ1-6|.|.
CASSGGEGTLVDSPLHF
TGTGCCAGCAGTGGGGGTGAGGGGACCCTTGTCGATTCACCCCTCCACTTT
>TRBV7-9|TRBJ2-3|.|TRBD2
CASSLAGRTDTQYF
TGTGCCAGCAGCCTAGCGGGGCGCACAGATACGCAGTATTTT
>TRBV7-3|TRBJ2-1|.|TRBD2
CASSLETSGSYNEQFF
TGTGCCAGCAGCTTGGAGACTAGCGGGAGTTACAATGAGCAGTTCTTC
>TRBV7-8|TRBJ2-7|.|.
CASSFVGFSYEQYF
TGTGCCAGCAGCTTTGTGGGGTTTTCCTACGAGCAGTACTTC
>TRBV9|TRBJ2-7|.|TRBD1
CASSGQGVDYEQYF
TGTGCCAGCAGCGGACAGGGAGTGGACTACGAGCAGTACTTC
>TRBV4-2|TRBJ1-1|once|TRBD1
CASSQDLGQGYTEAFF
TGTGCCAGCAGCCAAGATTTAGGACAGGGTTACACTGAAGCTTTCTTT
>TRBV7-9|TRBJ2-1|.|TRBD1
CASSSTRDSGGDEQFF
TGTGCCAGCAGCTCTACCCGGGACAGCGGAGGCGATGAGCAGTTCTTC
>TRBV7-6|TRBJ2-3|.|.
CASSSPLGLSTDTQYF
TGTGCCAGCAGCTCCCCCTTGGGACTCAGCACAGATACGCAGTATTTT
>TRBV23-1|TRBJ1-1|.|.
CASCPRGTLPPGNTEAFF
TGCGCCAGTTGCCCCCGGGGTACCCTACCTCCGGGGAACACTGAAGCTTTCTTT
>TRBV2|TRBJ2-1|.|.
CASSETGSEPADEQFF
TGTGCCAGCAGTGAAACGGGCTCCGAGCCTGCTGATGAGCAGTTCTTC
>TRBV4-1|TRBJ1-4|once|.
CASSQSSGAQNEKLFF
TGCGCCAGCAGCCAAAGCTCCGGGGCCCAAAATGAAAAACTGTTTTTT
>TRBV7-9|TRBJ2-2|.|TRBD2
CASRGTSGLTGELFF
TGTGCCAGCAGGGGGACTAGCGGGCTCACCGGGGAGCTGTTTTTT